The clone carrying this TCR beta chain was seen more than once but under ten times. What it binds is unknown. The sample is drawn from a study of T cells in Graves' hyperthyroidism and ophthalmopathy. Study overall: Upon initial diagnosis and before any treatment, peripheral blood was collected.

The germline CDR1 and CDR2 sequences are MNHEY and SMNVEV (reference sequence). This CDR3 contains 14 residues. V was shortened by 2 bases and J by 2 bases, with 10 bases between the two germline ends. Findings and limits, study-wide: Blood also showed most of the thyroid clonotypes that were expanded above 0.001. Ophthalmopathy could be told apart from stable hyperthyroidism with a 13 V-J model.

TCR beta CDR3 sequences were amplified from RNA transcripts. The study used the HTBI primer set for a first-round RT-PCR of the TCR CDR3. TCRdb called the multiplex PCR reads again in MiXCR, with one record for every CDR3 protein. The sample has about 400,000 distinct CDR3 sequences; 15% to 19% are singletons. This chain connects TRBV27 to TRBJ2-7; D is possibly TRBD1 (6 bases). Material: blood. The clonotype originates from a woman between 18 and 29 years old with Graves' hyperthyroidism. In DNA form, the CDR3 reads TGTGCCAGCAGTTTAATACAGGGTGCCTACGAGCAGTACTTC. This sequence encodes CASSLIQGAYEQYF.